The 27 T cell receptor beta chains reported below all come from one sample, sequenced in a study of tissue T cells after allogeneic stem cell transplantation. The protocol was immunoSEQ multiplex PCR, while the TCRdb copy is restricted to in-frame clones and leaves out a portion. The sample lists about 9,000 clones, roughly a third occurring once. The time point was: mouse harvest day 14 after allogeneic transplant. The graft held 10^6 splenic CD5+ T cells and 10^7 T-cell-depleted bone marrow cells. Input material: skin. The receptors originated from a female BALB/c mouse given C57BL/6 T cells with graft-versus-host disease after an allogeneic hematopoietic cell transplant.

This clone was seen only a few times. Genes and germline come from the mouse. The CDR3 DNA, read in part, is TGTGCCAGCTCTCCCCACAGGGGGGAAACGCTGTAT. Translation: CASSPHRGETLY. The full CDR3 sequence reads CASSPHRGETLYF. The J gene is TRBJ2-3, the V gene TRBV12-1, with TRBD1 matching over 8 bases. Read data end 1 residue before the CDR3 end; the end is taken from the germline J gene. Per the germline V gene, CDR1 is SGHSN and CDR2 is HYEKVE. The V gene end was trimmed by 2 bases and the J gene end by 6 bases; junction bases not matched to a gene: 3. CDR3 length: 13 residues.

Points on this clone: The genes are named according to mouse. The sequenced fragment ends 1 residue before the CDR3 boundary, so the rest is inferred from the germline J gene. The chain uses TRBV26 and TRBJ2-3; possible D gene TRBD1, 6 bases. CDR3 length: 14 residues. Trimming pared 4 bases from V and 0 bases from J, leaving 8 bases between. The germline V gene has CDR1 KGHPV and CDR2 FQNQEV (reference sequence). The CDR3 spells CASSRDISAETLYF. Incomplete CDR3 DNA: TGTGCCAGCAGTCGGGACATTAGTGCAGAAACGCTGTAT.

Relative to its sample, this clone is medium-sized (0.01 to 0.1%). Mouse germline and gene names are used. The read ends 1 residue early relative to the CDR3; the germline J gene fills the gap. Within the sample, other DNA sequences also encode this same CDR3. The chain links TRBV23 to TRBJ1-1; the table's D call, TRBD1, was not checked against the DNA. This CDR3 spans 14 amino acids. Germline V CDR1 and CDR2: KGHTA, FQNQQP. The sequenced part of the CDR3 DNA is TGCTCCAGCAGTCAGGGGACAGGGGACACAGAAGTCTTC. This gives the protein CSSSQGTGDTEVF. The full CDR3 sequence reads CSSSQGTGDTEVFF.

Regarding this clone: The listed genes are named as in mouse. The sample contains more than one DNA sequence encoding this CDR3. CDR3 sequence: CASSPGQDTQYF. The covered CDR3 bases are TGTGCCAGCAGTCCGGGTCAAGACACCCAGTAC. This chain joins TRBV26 and TRBJ2-5; D not certain. The CDR3 extends 1 residue past the end of the read, so its final part is completed from the germline J gene. The CDR3 runs to 12 residues. Trimming took off 4 bases at V and 3 bases at J, with 5 bases between the two ends. Germline-derived CDR1 and CDR2 are KGHPV and FQNQEV (reference sequence). Looking up the rest from reference TRBV26 and TRBJ2-5 gives the full variable domain: NSKVIQTPRYLVKGQGQKAKMRCIPEKGHPVVFWYQQNKNNEFKFLINFQNQEVLQQIDMTEKRFSAECPSNSPCSLEIQSSEAGDSALYLCASSPGQDTQYFGPGTRLLVL.

On this clone: The gene symbols are mouse symbols. The sequence runs out 1 residue before the end of the CDR3; the remainder is reconstructed from the germline J gene. The V call is TRBV5, the J call TRBJ1-2, with D maybe TRBD1 (5 bases). The CDR3 spans 14 residues. Germline V gene data show CDR1 as LGHNA and CDR2 as YNLKQL (reference sequence). V lost 0 bases to trimming and J lost 3 bases, with 8 bases between them. CDR3 protein: CASSQDRDDSDYTF. CDR3 DNA (partial): TGTGCCAGCAGCCAAGACAGGGACGACTCCGACTACACC.

In this sample, this clone is medium-sized. Genes and germline are mouse. The read stops 1 residue short of the end of the CDR3; the missing end is completed from the germline J gene. This chain uses TRBV1 with TRBJ2-1, with D hard to call. CDR1 NSQYPW and CDR2 LRSPGD come from the germline V gene (reference sequence). V was cut by 1 base and J by 3 bases, with 10 bases left in between. The CDR3 is made up of 15 amino acids. CDR3 loop: CTCSAGAGLYAEQFF. CDR3 bases read: TGCACCTGCAGTGCAGGGGCAGGCCTCTATGCTGAGCAGTTC.

In this sample, this clone turned up a few times. Germline and genes: mouse. The CDR3 end falls 1 residue outside the read, so it is completed with the germline J gene. V gene TRBV26 combines with J gene TRBJ2-5; D gene uncertain. This CDR3 contains 16 residues. Trimming removed 0 bases at V and 0 bases at J, with 10 bases between. The V gene's germline CDR1 is KGHPV and CDR2 FQNQEV (reference sequence). Here the CDR3 reads CASSLSANFNQDTQYF. Incomplete CDR3 DNA: TGTGCCAGCAGTCTGTCAGCAAACTTTAACCAAGACACCCAGTAC.

This clone was counted a few times. Mouse names are used for the genes. The read comes to an end 1 residue before the CDR3 does, leaving the germline J gene to fill in the end. The rearrangement links TRBV26 to TRBJ2-5; tentative D call: TRBD2 (6 bases). Germline V lookup: CDR1 KGHPV, CDR2 FQNQEV (reference sequence). The CDR3 is 15 amino acids. The V gene lost 1 base and the J gene lost 0 bases, with 8 bases spanning the gap. The CDR3 sequence is CASSLFGGNQDTQYF. The covered CDR3 bases are TGTGCCAGCAGTCTGTTTGGGGGTAACCAAGACACCCAGTAC.

About this clone: These gene names are mouse names. The read ends 1 residue early relative to the CDR3; the germline J gene fills the gap. V and J are TRBV16 and TRBJ1-1, with D maybe TRBD1 (6 bases). Trimming removed 5 bases at V and 1 base at J, with 8 bases between. CDR3 length equals 13 residues. The germline gives CDR1 SGHSA, CDR2 FRNQAP. CDR3 DNA (partial): TGTGCAAGCAGCCGGGACAAAAACACAGAAGTCTTC. Its protein is CASSRDKNTEVF. The entire CDR3 protein reads CASSRDKNTEVFF.

About this clone itself: Germline and genes here are mouse. The CDR3 region is CASSPQGIPGQLYF. Partial CDR3 DNA: TGTGCCAGCAGCCCCCAGGGGATTCCCGGGCAGCTCTAC. The rearrangement uses TRBV3 and TRBJ2-2; D is perhaps TRBD1 (6 bases). The sequence runs out 1 residue before the end of the CDR3; the remainder is reconstructed from the germline J gene. CDR1 is SNHLY and CDR2 is FYNGKV in the germline V gene (reference sequence). The CDR3 is 14 amino acids. Trimming left V 5 bases short and J 6 bases short, with 13 bases between.

This clone was recorded a few times. The genes are named according to mouse. The read halts 1 residue ahead of the CDR3 end, with the missing end drawn from the germline J gene. The chain recombines TRBV13-1 with TRBJ1-2, with 8 bases matching TRBD1. CDR3 length: 14 residues. J lost 0 bases, V lost 4 bases, and 2 bases had no gene match. Germline CDR1 and CDR2: NSHNY and SYGAGN. Incomplete CDR3 DNA: TGTGCCAGCAGTCCGGGACAGGCAAACTCCGACTACACC. Residues: CASSPGQANSDYT. The whole CDR3 protein is CASSPGQANSDYTF.

About this clone: Germline and genes: mouse. Sequencing ends 1 residue short of the CDR3 end; the germline J gene provides the rest. The V call is TRBV3, the J call TRBJ1-3; D remains unclear. The V end was cut by 5 bases, the J end by 0 bases, with 8 bases between. The CDR3 runs to 14 residues. Per the germline V gene, CDR1 is SNHLY and CDR2 is FYNGKV (reference sequence). The CDR3 DNA, read in part, is TGTGCCAGCAGCGCTCAGAATTCTGGAAATACGCTCTAT. Translating gives CASSAQNSGNTLY. Given in full, the CDR3 is CASSAQNSGNTLYF.

In regard to this clone: Genes here carry mouse names. Sequencing ends 1 residue short of the CDR3 end; the germline J gene provides the rest. The chain employs TRBV26 and TRBJ2-7; the match to TRBD2 covers 8 bases. There are 14 residues in the CDR3. V shed 0 bases and J 5 bases; nucleotides not matched to a gene: 3. CDR1 is KGHPV and CDR2 is FQNQEV in the germline V gene (reference sequence). The covered CDR3 bases are TGTGCCAGCAGTCTGTCGACCTGGGGGGATGAACAGTAC. It encodes CASSLSTWGDEQY. In full, the CDR3 reads CASSLSTWGDEQYF.

This clone was counted a few times. Gene names denote mouse genes. The read is 1 residue too short to cover the CDR3 end, so that end is filled in from the germline J gene. The rearrangement links TRBV19 to TRBJ1-2; tentatively, D is TRBD1 (6 bases). The CDR3 consists of 14 residues. Germline loops: CDR1 FNHDT, CDR2 SITEND (reference sequence). V was trimmed by 2 bases and J by 3 bases, leaving 11 bases between them. The CDR3 DNA, read in part, is TGTGCCAGCAGTATGCCAGGGGAGGACTCCGACTACACC. Its protein is CASSMPGEDSDYT. The whole CDR3 sequence reads CASSMPGEDSDYTF.

This clone was recorded a few times. Gene names and germline match the mouse. The read falls 1 residue short of the CDR3 end, and the missing part is taken from the germline J gene. This chain connects TRBV1 to TRBJ1-4; D call uncertain. V lost 1 base and J lost 0, with 3 bases in between. Germline V CDR1 and CDR2: NSQYPW, LRSPGD (reference sequence). The CDR3 covers 14 residues. The covered CDR3 bases are TGCACCTGCAGTGCAGGGTTTTCCAACGAAAGATTATTT. Translating gives CTCSAGFSNERLF. The CDR3 in full is CTCSAGFSNERLFF.

Concerning this clone itself: At one boundary the junction diverges from the germline segment, which might be a read error. Mouse names are used for the genes. Coverage ceases 1 residue before the CDR3 finishes, and the germline J gene fills in the end. The chain combines TRBV16 with TRBJ2-4, with no clear D. CDR3 length equals 15 residues. Looked up from germline, CDR1 is SGHSA and CDR2 is FRNQAP. The CDR3 loop is CAGSLDYGGQNTLYF. CDR3 DNA, as far as it was read: TGTGCAGGCAGCTTAGATTACGGAGGTCAAAACACCTTGTAC.

Of note for this clone: Any gene name here is a mouse gene name. The CDR3 goes on 1 residue after the read ends, and that part is filled in from the germline J gene. The chain has TRBV26 and TRBJ2-7; D unclear. V was pared by 2 bases and J by 5 bases, with 4 bases between. Per germline, CDR1 KGHPV and CDR2 FQNQEV (reference sequence). The CDR3 is made up of 11 amino acids. CDR3: CASSLRDEQYF. Partial CDR3 DNA: TGTGCCAGCAGTCTGAGGGATGAACAGTAC.

This clone was observed a few times. Genes here carry mouse names. Sequencing ends 1 residue short of the CDR3 end; the germline J gene provides the rest. The chain combines TRBV24 with TRBJ2-7; 9 bases map to TRBD1. From germline, CDR1 is KGHTA and CDR2 FRNEEI. CDR3 length equals 14 residues. Trimming at V came to 2 bases and at J to 7 bases, leaving 6 bases not matched to a gene. The DNA read from the CDR3 is TGTGCCAGCAGTCTGCGGGACAGGGAGGGCGAACAGTAC. It specifies CASSLRDREGEQY. The whole CDR3 protein is CASSLRDREGEQYF.

With respect to this clone: Germline and genes: mouse. The sequence runs out 1 residue before the end of the CDR3; the remainder is reconstructed from the germline J gene. The chain recombines TRBV17 with TRBJ2-7; 10 nucleotides match TRBD2. The V and J ends lost 1 base and 7 bases, in that order; junction bases with no gene match: 7. CDR3 length: 15 residues. Germline V gene lookup returns CDR1 MNHDT and CDR2 YYDKIL. The covered CDR3 bases are TGTGCTAGCAGTAGAGGGCTGGGGGGGCGGGGGGAACAGTAC. This sequence encodes CASSRGLGGRGEQY. The whole CDR3 protein is CASSRGLGGRGEQYF.

A note on this clone: Mouse germline and gene names are used. The CDR3 end falls 1 residue outside the read, so it is completed with the germline J gene. The chain recombines TRBV3 with TRBJ2-3; TRBD2 aligns across 12 bases. With V trimmed by 1 base and J by 3 bases, 2 bases remained unmatched. The CDR3 extends over 16 amino acids. Per germline, CDR1 SNHLY and CDR2 FYNGKV (reference sequence). CDR3 sequence: CASSLVGTGGAETLYF. The DNA read from the CDR3 is TGTGCCAGCAGCTTAGTCGGGACTGGGGGGGCAGAAACGCTGTAT.

On this clone itself: Genes and germline come from the mouse. The CDR3 DNA, read in part, is TGTGCCAGCAGCTTTTCGGGACAAAACAACGAAAGATTATTT. Translated, it gives CASSFSGQNNERLF. The CDR3, in full, reads CASSFSGQNNERLFF. The chain is built from TRBV3 and TRBJ1-4; TRBD1 might be the D (6 bases). The CDR3 is cut off 1 residue early in the read; its end comes from the germline J gene. The CDR3 contains 15 residues. Germline values: CDR1 SNHLY, CDR2 FYNGKV (reference sequence). V lost 3 bases and J lost 4, with 12 bases in between.

This clone has a handful of counts. Gene labels here are mouse ones. The read terminates 1 residue ahead of where the CDR3 ends, so the germline J gene completes it. The chain is built from TRBV26 and TRBJ2-7, with D unclear. The V gene lost 4 bases and the J gene lost 0 bases, with 4 bases spanning the gap. The CDR3 has 12 amino acids. Per the germline V gene, CDR1 is KGHPV and CDR2 is FQNQEV (reference sequence). CDR3 loop: CASSPVSYEQYF. Partial CDR3 DNA: TGTGCCAGCAGTCCAGTCTCCTATGAACAGTAC.

A note on this clone: Mouse gene names apply. The missing CDR3 end, 1 residue past where the read stops, is filled in from the germline J gene. The V and J genes are TRBV13-2 and TRBJ2-4, with 7 bases aligning to TRBD1. The V segment lost 0 bases and the J segment 1 base; nucleotides outside the gene matches: 5. In germline, CDR1 is NNHNN, CDR2 SYGAGS (reference sequence). The CDR3 sequence is 16 residues long. The CDR3 bases that were read are TGTGCCAGCGGTGATGCAGGGGGAGAGGGTCAAAACACCTTGTAC. Encoded protein: CASGDAGGEGQNTLY. The entire CDR3 protein is CASGDAGGEGQNTLYF.

There are a few counts of this clone. Genes here carry mouse names. With the read ending 1 residue before the CDR3 end, the germline J gene is used to fill in that end. The chain joins TRBV23 to TRBJ2-4; the table's TRBD1 call for D was not verified on the DNA. CDR1 is KGHTA and CDR2 is FQNQQP in the germline V gene. The CDR3 runs to 13 residues. CDR3 region: CSSSQAGENTLYF. Partial CDR3 DNA: TGCTCCAGCAGTCAAGCAGGGGAAAACACCTTGTAC.

This clone was observed a handful of times. Any gene name here is a mouse gene name. The read gets to within 1 residue of the CDR3 end, and the germline J gene fills in the rest. The chain recombines TRBV3 with TRBJ1-3; D is unclear. This CDR3 region has 14 residues. V was pared by 4 bases and J by 0 bases, with 7 bases between. CDR1 and CDR2 (germline): SNHLY, FYNGKV (reference sequence). The sequenced CDR3 bases are TGTGCCAGCAGCTCCGACAATTCTGGAAATACGCTCTAT. Protein sequence: CASSSDNSGNTLY. The entire CDR3 sequence reads CASSSDNSGNTLYF. Full variable domain (outside the CDR3, taken from reference TRBV3 and TRBJ1-3): GPKVLQIPSHQIIDMGQMVTLNCDPVSNHLYFYWYKQILGQQMEFLVNFYNGKVMEKSKLFKDQFSVERPDGSYFTLKIQPTALEDSAVYFCASSSDNSGNTLYFGEGSRLIVV.

As for this clone: Germline and genes here are mouse. From the germline J gene comes the end of the CDR3, since the read stops 1 residue before it. The rearrangement joins TRBV26 to TRBJ2-1; TRBD1 might be the D (6 bases). CDR1 and CDR2 (germline): KGHPV, FQNQEV (reference sequence). This CDR3 has 15 residues. V was shortened by 0 bases and J by 3 bases, with 9 bases between the two germline ends. This chain's CDR3 is CASSLSGTIYAEQFF. The sequenced CDR3 bases are TGTGCCAGCAGTCTGTCCGGGACAATCTATGCTGAGCAGTTC.

This clone is medium-sized within its sample. Gene names are the mouse ones. The read terminates 1 residue ahead of where the CDR3 ends, so the germline J gene completes it. The chain joins TRBV26 to TRBJ1-5; tentatively, D is TRBD1 (6 bases). The V gene lost 1 base and the J gene lost 3 bases, with 10 bases spanning the gap. CDR1 KGHPV and CDR2 FQNQEV come from the germline V gene (reference sequence). The CDR3 covers 15 residues. The sequenced part of the CDR3 DNA is TGTGCCAGCAGTCTGTATCCGGACAGCAACCAGGCTCCGCTT. Amino acids: CASSLYPDSNQAPL. The full CDR3 protein is CASSLYPDSNQAPLF. The variable domain in full, completed from reference TRBV26 and TRBJ1-5, reads NSKVIQTPRYLVKGQGQKAKMRCIPEKGHPVVFWYQQNKNNEFKFLINFQNQEVLQQIDMTEKRFSAECPSNSPCSLEIQSSEAGDSALYLCASSLYPDSNQAPLFGEGTRLSVL.